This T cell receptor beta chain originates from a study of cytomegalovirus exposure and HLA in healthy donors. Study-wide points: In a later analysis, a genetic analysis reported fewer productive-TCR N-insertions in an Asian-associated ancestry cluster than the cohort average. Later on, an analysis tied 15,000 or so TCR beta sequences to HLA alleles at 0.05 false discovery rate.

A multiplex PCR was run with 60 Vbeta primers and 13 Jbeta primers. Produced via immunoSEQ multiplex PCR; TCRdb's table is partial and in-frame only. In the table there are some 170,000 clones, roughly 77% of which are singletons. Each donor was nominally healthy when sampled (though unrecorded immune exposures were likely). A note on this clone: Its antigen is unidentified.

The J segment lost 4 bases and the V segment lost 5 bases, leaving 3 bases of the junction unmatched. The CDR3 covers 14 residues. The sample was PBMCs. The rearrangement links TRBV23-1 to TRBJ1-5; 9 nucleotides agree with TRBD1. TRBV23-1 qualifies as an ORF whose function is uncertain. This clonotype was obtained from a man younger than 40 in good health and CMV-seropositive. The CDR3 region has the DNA TGCGCCAGCAGTAAACAGGGGGCTAATCAGCCCCAGCATTTT. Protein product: CASSKQGANQPQHF.